The present TCR beta chain was sequenced within a study of tumor-infiltrating lymphocytes in primary liver carcinoma. Study as a whole: The study reported T1-T3 N0M0 tumors spanning 4.2 to 10 cm. Samples returned roughly 3.65 to 8 million productive TCRbeta reads, a yield that was similar across tissue types.

Germline CDR1 reads PRHDT; CDR2 reads FYEKMQ (reference sequence). CDR3 length: 13 residues. The trim removed 11 bases at V and 4 bases at J, leaving 9 bases unmatched. The input was approximately 500 ng total RNA; TCR beta cDNA was made from it with a constant-region primer. Sequencing libraries for TCR beta derived from three nested multiplex PCR rounds that used slightly modified ARM-PCR. Running roughly 10 cycles apiece, the first two PCR rounds relied on TRBV1-TRBV30 forward primers together with a C-beta reverse primer. Via MiXCR, TCRdb re-called the multiplex PCR reads, giving one row per CDR3 protein. The sample consists of 35,000 to 45,000 distinct CDR3 sequences, about 75% of them appearing once. This clonotype has at least ten counts. The antigen is unknown. Co-extraction of RNA and DNA was performed on roughly 20-31 mg of unsorted bulk tissue. Study observations and caveats: A significantly higher top-250-clone fraction was found in tumors than in blood (p = 0.039).

The sample taken for sequencing was tumor-adjacent normal liver tissue. The sequence was obtained from a young woman with primary liver carcinoma and hepatitis B virus infection. The rearrangement uses TRBV13 and TRBJ2-3; TRBD2 matches 7 bases. As DNA, the CDR3 is TGTGCCGGGGGGGAAGCGGCACCAGATACGCAGTATTTT. It yields the protein CAGGEAAPDTQYF.